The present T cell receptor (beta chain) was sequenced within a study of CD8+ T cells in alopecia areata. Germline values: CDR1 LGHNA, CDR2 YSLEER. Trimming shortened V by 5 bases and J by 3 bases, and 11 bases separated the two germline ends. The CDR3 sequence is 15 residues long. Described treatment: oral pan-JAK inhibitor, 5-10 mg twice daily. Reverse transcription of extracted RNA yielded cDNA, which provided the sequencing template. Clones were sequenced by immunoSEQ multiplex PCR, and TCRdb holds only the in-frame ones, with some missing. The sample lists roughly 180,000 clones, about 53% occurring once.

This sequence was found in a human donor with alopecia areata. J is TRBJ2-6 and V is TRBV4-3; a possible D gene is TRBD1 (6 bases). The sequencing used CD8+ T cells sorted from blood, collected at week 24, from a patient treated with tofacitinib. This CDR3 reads CASSTGSSGANVLTF. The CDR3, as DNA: TGCGCCAGCAGCACAGGGAGTAGTGGGGCCAACGTCCTGACTTTC.